The 14 T cell receptor beta chains below all came from one sample that was sequenced in a study of T cells in Graves' hyperthyroidism and ophthalmopathy. RNA transcripts served as the template for amplifying TCR beta CDR3 regions. RT-PCR in the first round (using the HTBI primer set) targeted the TCR CDR3. TCRdb fed the multiplex PCR reads into MiXCR, producing one record per CDR3 protein. The sample includes around 300,000 distinct CDR3 sequences, over 11% of them seen just once. Sequencing input: blood. The receptors stem from a woman younger than 45 with Graves' hyperthyroidism.

V and J are TRBV15 and TRBJ2-3; D unclear. CDR1 LNHNV and CDR2 YYDKDF come from the germline V gene (reference sequence). The CDR3 length is 16 residues. The V end lost 4 bases, the J end lost 6 bases, and 20 bases lay between the germline ends. The CDR3 sequence is CATSNRRTQRGDTQYF. The CDR3 DNA reads TGTGCCACCAGCAATCGAAGGACGCAGCGAGGTGATACGCAGTATTTT.

In its sample, this clonotype was seen many times. The J gene is TRBJ2-5, the V gene TRBV6-1; D tentatively reads TRBD1 or TRBD2 (5 bases each). V lost 1 base to trimming and J lost 7 bases, with 19 bases between them. The CDR3 has 16 residues. Per the germline V gene, CDR1 is MNHNS and CDR2 is SASEGT. The CDR3: CASSEGGTGYVRTQYF. In nucleotides, the CDR3 is TGTGCCAGCAGTGAAGGGGGGACGGGGTACGTGCGGACCCAGTACTTC.

In this sample, this clonotype turned up many times. The chain has TRBV28 and TRBJ2-1; possible D gene TRBD2, 6 bases. CDR1 and CDR2 from the germline V gene are MDHEN and SYDVKM. This CDR3 contains 11 residues. The V end lost 6 bases, the J end lost 9 bases, and 9 bases lay between the germline ends. This CDR3 reads CASRGGTEQFF. The CDR3 region has the DNA TGTGCCAGCAGGGGGGGTACTGAGCAGTTCTTC.

This clonotype appeared many times. The chain carries TRBV28 and TRBJ1-1; D may be TRBD1 (6 bases). Trimming took off 3 bases at V and 8 bases at J, with 19 bases between the two ends. CDR3 length: 15 amino acids. CDR1 and CDR2 (germline): MDHEN, SYDVKM. This chain's CDR3 is CASSFLARFDREAFF. CDR3 coding DNA: TGTGCCAGCAGTTTTTTGGCCAGGTTTGACAGGGAAGCTTTCTTT.

This clonotype has only a few counts. The chain has TRBV27 and TRBJ2-2, with 12 positions matching TRBD2. The CDR3 sequence is 17 residues long. The V segment lost 7 bases and the J segment 6 bases; nucleotides outside the gene matches: 12. Germline loops: CDR1 MNHEY, CDR2 SMNVEV (reference sequence). The CDR3 coding sequence is TGTGCCAGCAAGGCTAGCGGGAGGGCCGTTTTTCCCGGGGAGCTGTTTTTT. Its translation is CASKASGRAVFPGELFF.

V is TRBV6-2 or TRBV6-3 and J is TRBJ1-1; 7 nucleotides agree with TRBD1. CDR1 and CDR2 (germline): MNHEY, SVGEGT. The length of the CDR3 is 14 residues. The V gene end was trimmed by 6 bases and the J gene end by 1 base; junction bases not matched to a gene: 5. CDR3 sequence reads: CASSRGGPNTEAFF. CDR3 coding DNA: TGTGCCAGCAGCAGGGGGGGGCCGAACACTGAAGCTTTCTTT.

This clonotype was seen a few times. This chain uses TRBV6-1 with TRBJ2-2, with 8 bases fitting TRBD2. The CDR3 has 15 residues. Per germline, CDR1 MNHNS and CDR2 SASEGT. J gave up 5 bases and V 5 bases, and 7 bases lay outside the gene matches. CDR3 amino acids: CASSLGGGLTGELFF. The DNA for the CDR3 is TGTGCCAGCAGTCTCGGGGGGGGCCTGACCGGGGAGCTGTTTTTT.

This clonotype has more than one count but fewer than ten. The rearrangement joins TRBV28 to TRBJ2-7; 9 nucleotides align to TRBD1. The CDR3 runs 16 residues. The junction had 14 bases not matched to a gene; V was cut back by 6 bases and J by 5 bases. Per germline, CDR1 MDHEN and CDR2 SYDVKM. This chain's CDR3 is CASSLNYGTGSHEQYF. DNA of the CDR3: TGTGCCAGCAGCCTCAACTACGGGACAGGGTCCCACGAGCAGTACTTC. Together with reference TRBV28 and TRBJ2-7, the CDR3 gives the full variable domain: DVKVTQSSRYLVKRTGEKVFLECVQDMDHENMFWYRQDPGLGLRLIYFSYDVKMKEKGDIPEGYSVSREKKERFSLILESASTNQTSMYLCASSLNYGTGSHEQYFGPGTRLTVT.

In this sample, this clonotype turned up a few times. The J gene is TRBJ1-3, the V gene TRBV28; D unresolved. From germline, CDR1 is MDHEN and CDR2 SYDVKM. Trimming took off 5 bases at V and 5 bases at J, with 25 bases between the two ends. The CDR3 is 18 amino acids. The CDR3 here is CASSPNSRGRIRRNTIYF. CDR3 DNA: TGTGCCAGCAGTCCAAACAGCCGGGGTCGGATTCGTAGAAACACCATATATTTT.

The V gene is TRBV9, the J gene TRBJ1-1; a possible D gene is TRBD1 (6 bases). There are 13 residues in the CDR3. Germline V CDR1 and CDR2: SGDLS, YYNGEE. Trimming stripped 2 bases from V and 5 bases from J, with 10 bases between. DNA of the CDR3: TGTGCCAGCAGCGTTACAGGGCTAACTGAAGCTTTCTTT. It specifies CASSVTGLTEAFF.

This clonotype turned up a few times. V gene TRBV4-1 combines with J gene TRBJ2-5; TRBD2 aligns across 16 bases. Germline V gene sequence: CDR1 MGHRA, CDR2 YSYEKL. The junction had 4 bases not matched to a gene; V was cut back by 0 bases and J by 0 bases. The CDR3 totals 19 residues. Here the CDR3 DNA reads TGCGCCAGCAGCCAAGAGGCGGGACTAGCGGGAGGGTACCAAGAGACCCAGTACTTC. This encodes CASSQEAGLAGGYQETQYF.

This clonotype was counted ten times or more. The rearrangement joins TRBV30 to TRBJ2-1; TRBD1 aligns across 9 bases. The CDR3 has 16 residues. CDR1 GTSNPN and CDR2 SVGIG come from the germline V gene (reference sequence). With 4 bases clipped from V and 6 bases from J, the junction kept 13 bases outside the gene matches. CDR3 sequence: CAWTSLGTGITNEQFF. In DNA form, the CDR3 reads TGTGCCTGGACCTCCTTGGGGACAGGGATTACCAATGAGCAGTTCTTC.

This clonotype was seen a few times. V is TRBV5-1 and J is TRBJ2-3; 11 bases line up with TRBD1. V lost 0 bases to trimming and J lost 5 bases; unmatched junction nucleotides: 5. The CDR3 length is 16 residues. Germline assignment: CDR1 SGHRS and CDR2 YFSETQ. The DNA of the CDR3 is TGCGCCAGCAGCTTGGTCGGGACAGGGGGTCTAGATACGCAGTATTTT. Encoded protein: CASSLVGTGGLDTQYF. Filled out from reference TRBV5-1 and TRBJ2-3, the complete variable domain reads KAGVTQTPRYLIKTRGQQVTLSCSPISGHRSVSWYQQTPGQGLQFLFEYFSETQRNKGNFPGRFSGRQFSNSRSEMNVSTLELGDSALYLCASSLVGTGGLDTQYFGPGTRLTVL.

This rearrangement joins TRBV7-2 to TRBJ2-2; D remains unclear. Germline V gene data show CDR1 as SGHTA and CDR2 as FQGNSA. Trimming pared 3 bases from V and 8 bases from J, leaving 4 bases between. This CDR3 spans 11 amino acids. Here the CDR3 DNA reads TGTGCCAGCAGCTTTTTTGGGGAGCTGTTTTTT. Protein: CASSFFGELFF.